The subject of this entry is one TCR beta chain. The authors' processing: Estimation of nucleated cell counts was performed using reference gene primer amplification. Method: immunoSEQ multiplex PCR; TCRdb's copy keeps in-frame clones and lacks some. V, J and clone size were drawn from that table, and D and trimming were deduced from the DNA. The repertoire holds roughly 70,000 clones, more than 70% seen once, with under 2.5% in the top ten. Recruited during active infection, patients (from Seattle) were subsequently followed longitudinally. The data originate from a study of blood T cell repertoires in COVID-19. Study-level information: There were acute and convalescent COVID-19 samples, and they came from the United States, Italy and Spain. From T cells, B-cell-depleted T cells, or PBMCs came the material, which was cDNA or gDNA.

The CDR3 is 15 residues long. The V end lost 5 bases, the J end lost 2 bases, and 16 bases lay between the germline ends. Germline V gene sequence: CDR1 SGHAT, CDR2 FQNNGV. The V and J genes are TRBV11-2 and TRBJ2-7; D is perhaps TRBD1 (6 bases). Sequenced sample: peripheral blood. The clonotype comes from an older man with COVID-19, enrolled during active disease. The CDR3 region has the DNA TGTGCCAGCAGCCTCGGACAGACCGCAGCCTACGAGCAGTACTTC. Amino acids: CASSLGQTAAYEQYF.